This TCR beta chain is drawn from a study of T-cell memory formation after mild COVID-19. To note about this clonotype: Antigen: not known.

Findings of the study overall: The SARS-CoV-2 specificity of second-wave clones reaching peak at day 37 remained unverified. That cross-reactive memory joined was suggested by some responding clones appearing in pre-infection memory. Day 15 to 85 contracting clones showed balanced CD4/CD8; later expanders leaned CD4+.

5'RACE, which relied on constant-segment primers, yielded TCR alpha and TCR beta cDNA libraries carrying sample barcodes and UMIs. Using its own MiXCR run on the 5' RACE reads, TCRdb lists one record per CDR3 protein. The sample contains 300,000 to 400,000 distinct CDR3 sequences, roughly 13% of which appear only once. This clonotype originated in a man aged 18 to 35 who had mild COVID-19 (a few samples of this study predate the infection). Cell type and time point are not known. Sequenced material: PBMCs or a T cell subset sorted from them (not recorded which).

The CDR3 region is CASSLRRGGHNEQFF. CDR3 DNA: TGTGCCAGCAGCTTAAGGAGGGGGGGGCACAATGAGCAGTTCTTC. The rearrangement joins TRBV7-8 to TRBJ2-1; possible D gene TRBD2, 7 bases. V lost 2 bases to trimming and J lost 5 bases, with 13 bases between them. Germline-derived CDR1 and CDR2 are SGHVS and FQNEAQ. The CDR3 runs to 15 residues. The full variable domain, completed using reference TRBV7-8 and TRBJ2-1, is GAGVSQSPRYKVAKRGQDVALRCDPISGHVSLFWYQQALGQGPEFLTYFQNEAQLDKSGLPSDRFFAERPEGSVSTLKIQRTQQEDSAVYLCASSLRRGGHNEQFFGPGTRLTVL.